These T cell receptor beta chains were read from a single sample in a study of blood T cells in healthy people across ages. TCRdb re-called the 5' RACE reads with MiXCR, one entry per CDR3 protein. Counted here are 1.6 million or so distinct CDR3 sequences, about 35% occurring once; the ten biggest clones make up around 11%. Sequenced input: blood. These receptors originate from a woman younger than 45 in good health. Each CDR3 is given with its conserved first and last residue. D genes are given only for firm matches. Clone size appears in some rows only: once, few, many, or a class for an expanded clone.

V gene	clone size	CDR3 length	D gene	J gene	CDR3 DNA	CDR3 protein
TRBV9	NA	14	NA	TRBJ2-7	TGTGCCATCAGCGTAGACCTAGGCGCGTACGAGCAGTACTTC	CAISVDLGAYEQYF
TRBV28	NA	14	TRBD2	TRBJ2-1	TGTGCCAGCAATAGCGGGAGGCCCCCTGGAGAGCAGTTCTTC	CASNSGRPPGEQFF
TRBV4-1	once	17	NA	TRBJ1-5	TGCGCCAGCAGCCAACCTCAGGGGCGACGAGACGATCAGCCCCAGCATTTT	CASSQPQGRRDDQPQHF
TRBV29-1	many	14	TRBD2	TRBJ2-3	TGCAGCGTTGAACCGGGAGGGTACGGAGATACGCAGTATTTT	CSVEPGGYGDTQYF
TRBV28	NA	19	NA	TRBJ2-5	TGTGCCAGCAGTTGCAGTCCCTCTGTGGGGGAGATCGTAAAAGAGACCCAGTACTTC	CASSCSPSVGEIVKETQYF
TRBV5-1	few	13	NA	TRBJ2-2	TGCGCCAGCACCGAGCTCCTCGGCGGGGAGCTGTTTTTT	CASTELLGGELFF
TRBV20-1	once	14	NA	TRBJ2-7	TGCAGTGCCCCTAAGGGGACATTTTCCTACGAGCAGTACTTC	CSAPKGTFSYEQYF
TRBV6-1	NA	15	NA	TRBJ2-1	TGTGCCAGCAGTGAATCGGGGCAGTGGAACTACGAGCAGTTCTTC	CASSESGQWNYEQFF
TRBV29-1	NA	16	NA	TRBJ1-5	TGCAGCGTTGAAATAGTCGCCAGGGGTTACGATCAGCCCCAGCATTTT	CSVEIVARGYDQPQHF
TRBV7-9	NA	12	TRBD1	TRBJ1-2	TGTGCCAGCAGCGGACAGGGCCCGGGCTACACCTTC	CASSGQGPGYTF
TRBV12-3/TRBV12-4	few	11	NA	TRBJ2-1	TGTGCCAGCAGTTGGGGGTATGAGCAGTTCTTC	CASSWGYEQFF
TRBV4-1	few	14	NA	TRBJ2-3	TGCGCCAGCAGCCAAGATGTTGCCACAGATACGCAGTATTTT	CASSQDVATDTQYF
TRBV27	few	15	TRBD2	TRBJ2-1	TGTGCCAGCCTTGGAATTTTAGCGGGTCAAAATGAGCAGTTCTTC	CASLGILAGQNEQFF
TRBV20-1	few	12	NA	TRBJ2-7	TGCAGTGCAAACGAACAGGGCTACGAGCAGTACTTC	CSANEQGYEQYF
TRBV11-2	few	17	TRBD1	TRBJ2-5	TGTGCCAGCAGCCCGAGACCCCACGGGACAGCACAAGAGACCCAGTACTTC	CASSPRPHGTAQETQYF
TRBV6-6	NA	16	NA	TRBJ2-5	TGTGCCAGCTCCTCGAGGGGTAGCGGCCTTCAAGAGACCCAGTACTTC	CASSSRGSGLQETQYF
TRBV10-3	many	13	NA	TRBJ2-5	TGTGCCATCAGAGGGAGGTCGGAAGAGACCCAGTACTTC	CAIRGRSEETQYF
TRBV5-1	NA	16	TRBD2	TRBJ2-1	TGCGCCAGCAGAGCTACTAGCGGGGGATACTCCTACGAGCAGTTCTTC	CASRATSGGYSYEQFF
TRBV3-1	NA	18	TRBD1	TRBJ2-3	TGTGCCAGCAGCGAACACGCCCGGGGGACAGGGGGTCCAGATACGCAGTATTTT	CASSEHARGTGGPDTQYF
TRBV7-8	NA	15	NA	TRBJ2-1	TGTGCCAGCAGCCGCTCTAGCGCATCCTACAATGAGCAGTTCTTC	CASSRSSASYNEQFF
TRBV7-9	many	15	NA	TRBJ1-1	TGTGCCAGCAGCTTAGTCAGAGACCCAGGCACTGAAGCTTTCTTT	CASSLVRDPGTEAFF
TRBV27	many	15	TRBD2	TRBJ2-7	TGTGCCAGCAACCGACGACTAGCGGGAGCTTACGAGCAGTACTTC	CASNRRLAGAYEQYF
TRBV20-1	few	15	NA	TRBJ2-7	TGCAGTGCGAGTAACCCCGCGCAGGGTTTCGACGAGCAGTACTTC	CSASNPAQGFDEQYF
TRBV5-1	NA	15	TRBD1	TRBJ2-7	TGCGCCAGCAGCTATGCCGACAGGGGATCCTACGAGCAGTACTTC	CASSYADRGSYEQYF
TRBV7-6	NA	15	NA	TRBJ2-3	TGTGCCAGCAGCGACGGACGAGACAGCACAGATACGCAGTATTTT	CASSDGRDSTDTQYF
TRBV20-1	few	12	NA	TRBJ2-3	TGCAGTGCTAGCGGGATAGCAGATACGCAGTATTTT	CSASGIADTQYF
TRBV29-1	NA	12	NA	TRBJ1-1	TGCAGCGTTGGTGGCCATGGGGCTGAAGCTTTCTTT	CSVGGHGAEAFF